This T cell receptor beta chain comes out of a study of T-cell reconstitution after alpha-beta-depleted transplantation in children. The study, taken as a whole, reports: Among T cells one year after transplant, newly produced cells accounted for most counts and diversity. Reported findings indicate that, about two months after transplant, alpha-beta T cells came from several hundred expanded clones, which were derived from non-depleted graft cells. For some patients, TCRbeta diversity was high at day 60 because of recipient T cells and thymic progenitors that survived.

This clonotype was counted ten times or more. The antigen remains undetermined. CDR3 size: 14 residues. In germline, CDR1 is SGHRS, CDR2 YFSETQ. V was pared by 0 bases and J by 6 bases, with 13 bases between. The TCRbeta library incorporated unique molecular identifiers. MiXCR, applied by TCRdb to the PCR reads, yields one record per CDR3 protein. Here the sample spans around 30,000 distinct CDR3 sequences, about 7% being singletons. This clonotype was obtained from a child younger than two who had a stem cell transplant for acute myeloid leukemia, so the T cells may come from the graft donor. The input for sequencing was peripheral blood, taken 60 days after TCRalphabeta/CD19-depleted stem cell transplant. The rearrangement uses TRBV5-1 and TRBJ2-7; D is possibly TRBD1 (6 bases). The CDR3 reads CASSLGQARAEQYF. The DNA of the CDR3 is TGCGCCAGCAGCTTGGGACAGGCGAGGGCCGAGCAGTACTTC. Drawing the rest from reference TRBV5-1 and TRBJ2-7, the complete variable domain is KAGVTQTPRYLIKTRGQQVTLSCSPISGHRSVSWYQQTPGQGLQFLFEYFSETQRNKGNFPGRFSGRQFSNSRSEMNVSTLELGDSALYLCASSLGQARAEQYFGPGTRLTVT.